A selection of T cell receptor beta chains follows, all from one sample in a study of spatial heterogeneity in lung cancer. MiXCR was run by TCRdb on the 5' RACE reads, yielding one entry per CDR3 protein. The sample contains tens of thousands of distinct CDR3 sequences, 15% to 20% of which appear only once. Sequences were derived from PBMCs, sampled at surgery. The receptors come from a male donor with early-stage non-small cell lung cancer. The CDR3 runs from the conserved cysteine through the conserved F or W. A D gene is named only where the DNA matches it firmly. Size is omitted from some rows. Given values are once, few, many or a class for expanded clones.

clone_size	d_call	v_call	j_call	cdr3_nt	cdr3_aa
many	TRBD1	TRBV4-2	TRBJ2-7	TGTGCCAGCAGCCAAACAGGGGGAAGGGACGAGCAGTACTTC	CASSQTGGRDEQYF
few	TRBD1	TRBV4-2	TRBJ1-4	TGTGCCAGCAGCCGAGCACCGGGACAGGGAGATGAAAAACTGTTTTTT	CASSRAPGQGDEKLFF
few	NA	TRBV7-8	TRBJ2-5	TGTGCCAGCAGCTTAGGGGCGGCATGGCCCCAAGAGACCCAGTACTTC	CASSLGAAWPQETQYF
NA	NA	TRBV4-2	TRBJ2-3	TGTGCCAGCAGCCTTCCCTCAGCAGATACGCAGTATTTT	CASSLPSADTQYF
few	NA	TRBV5-4	TRBJ2-3	TGTGCCAGCGGGGGTGGGACTCACCAGACAGATACGCAGTATTTT	CASGGGTHQTDTQYF
many	NA	TRBV29-1	TRBJ2-2	TGCAGCGTTGAAGGAGTCGGGGAGCTGTTTTTT	CSVEGVGELFF
NA	TRBD1	TRBV27	TRBJ1-6	TGTGCCAGCAGTTTGTCGAACAGGGGGAATTCACCCCTCCACTTT	CASSLSNRGNSPLHF
few	NA	TRBV28	TRBJ2-2	TGTGCCAGCAGTGGCGGGACACCAACACTCGGGGAGCTGTTTTTT	CASSGGTPTLGELFF
NA	TRBD1	TRBV24-1	TRBJ2-1	TGTGCCACCAGTGGGGGGACAGACTCCTACAATGAGCAGTTCTTC	CATSGGTDSYNEQFF
NA	NA	TRBV2	TRBJ2-7	TGTGCCAGCGGGGAACCGGGACTCTCGCCTCGGGAGCAGTACTTC	CASGEPGLSPREQYF
few	TRBD2	TRBV5-1	TRBJ2-7	TGCGCCAGCAGCTTGGGGCTAGCGGGAGCCTACTACGAGCAGTACTTC	CASSLGLAGAYYEQYF
NA	TRBD1	TRBV2	TRBJ1-3	TGTGCCAGCGGGAGAAGCAGGGGGCTCAACTCTGGAAACACCATATATTTT	CASGRSRGLNSGNTIYF
few	TRBD1	TRBV7-9	TRBJ1-4	TGTGCCAGCAGCTTAGGACAGGGCGGGATTGCTAATGAAAAACTGTTTTTT	CASSLGQGGIANEKLFF
many	TRBD2	TRBV10-3	TRBJ2-1	TGTGCTTCACGAGGGACTAGCGGGAGAAGTGAGCAGTTCTTC	CASRGTSGRSEQFF
few	TRBD2	TRBV5-6	TRBJ2-1	TGTGCCAGCAGCGTCGGGACTAGCGGGAGCGGTGAGCAGTTCTTC	CASSVGTSGSGEQFF
NA	NA	TRBV29-1	TRBJ1-1	TGCAGCGGGCGGGACCCTGGGACTGAAGCTTTCTTT	CSGRDPGTEAFF
few	NA	TRBV7-2	TRBJ1-5	TGTGCCAGCAGCTTGGGCAGGGATCAGCCCCAGCATTTT	CASSLGRDQPQHF
NA	TRBD1	TRBV11-3	TRBJ2-7	TGTGCCAGCAGCCGAACCGGGACAGGGGGTGCCTACGAGCAGTACTTC	CASSRTGTGGAYEQYF
NA	NA	TRBV27	TRBJ2-2	TGTGCCAGCAGTACACGGACCGGGGAGCTGTTTTTT	CASSTRTGELFF
few	NA	TRBV27	TRBJ2-2	TGTGCCAGCAGTGAGACACGATTTGGGCACACCGGGGAGCTGTTTTTT	CASSETRFGHTGELFF
few	NA	TRBV3-1	TRBJ2-1	TGTGCCAGCAGCCAAATCGGCGGCTCCTACAATGAGCAGTTCTTC	CASSQIGGSYNEQFF
few	NA	TRBV12-3/TRBV12-4	TRBJ2-7	TGTGCCAGCAAAGGGTTTCCCCACGAGCAGTACTTC	CASKGFPHEQYF
many	NA	TRBV20-1	TRBJ1-5	TGCAGTGCTTTCAGTACTGGGGGTTATAGCAATCAGCCCCAGCATTTT	CSAFSTGGYSNQPQHF
few	NA	TRBV19	TRBJ1-5	TGTGCCAGTAGGGCTGGACGGAGCAATCAGCCCCAGCATTTT	CASRAGRSNQPQHF
NA	NA	TRBV7-7	TRBJ2-5	TGTGCTAGCAGCTTAGGGGTTTTAGAGACCCAGTACTTC	CASSLGVLETQYF
many	NA	TRBV9	TRBJ2-3	TGTGCCAGCAGCGTAGGGCCAGGCACAGATACGCAGTATTTT	CASSVGPGTDTQYF
few	NA	TRBV10-3	TRBJ2-3	TGTGCCATCAGTGAGTCGTGGGGGACGTTCACAGATACGCAGTATTTT	CAISESWGTFTDTQYF
NA	NA	TRBV7-2	TRBJ2-1	TGTGCCAGCAGCTTAGCGGGGGCGGGTCAATGGAATGAGCAGTTCTTC	CASSLAGAGQWNEQFF
few	NA	TRBV20-1	TRBJ2-1	TGCAGTGCTAGGGGGGACCTAGCTAGGAGAGATGAGCAGTTCTTC	CSARGDLARRDEQFF
few	NA	TRBV6-2/TRBV6-3	TRBJ2-7	TGTGCCACTGGACAGAACTACGAGCAGTACTTC	CATGQNYEQYF
NA	NA	TRBV5-1	TRBJ1-1	TGCGCCAGCAGCTTGGTCGGGCCCACTGAAGCTTTCTTT	CASSLVGPTEAFF
few	TRBD2	TRBV5-6	TRBJ2-4	TGTGCCAGCAGCTTTTTAGCGGGAGGGCCCTCCAAAAACATTCAGTACTTC	CASSFLAGGPSKNIQYF
few	TRBD2	TRBV12-3/TRBV12-4	TRBJ2-1	TGTGCCAGCAGTTACGGGACTAGCGTTGTCGATGAGCAGTTCTTC	CASSYGTSVVDEQFF
NA	TRBD1	TRBV7-2	TRBJ2-5	TGTGCCAGCAGCCTCGGGACAGGTCACCAAGAGACCCAGTACTTC	CASSLGTGHQETQYF
few	NA	TRBV5-6	TRBJ2-7	TGTGCCAGCAGCTTTAGGGGGGCAGGGATTGCGGAGCAGTACTTC	CASSFRGAGIAEQYF
few	TRBD1	TRBV12-3/TRBV12-4	TRBJ1-3	TGTGCCAGCAACCCTCGGACAGGGCGGAAGTATGGAAACACCATATATTTT	CASNPRTGRKYGNTIYF
NA	NA	TRBV12-3/TRBV12-4	TRBJ2-7	TGTGCCACCACCCCGGGACACACCTACGAGCAGTACTTC	CATTPGHTYEQYF
NA	NA	TRBV3-1	TRBJ1-4	TGTGCCAGCAGCCAAAAAAATGAAAAACTGTTTTTT	CASSQKNEKLFF
NA	TRBD1	TRBV28	TRBJ2-4	TGTGCCAGCAGTTTGCCAACAGGGGGCGCAGGCATTCAGTGCTTC	CASSLPTGGAGIQCF
many	NA	TRBV5-1	TRBJ1-5	TGCGCCAGCAGCTTGACCGGGACACACAATCAGCCCCAGCATTTT	CASSLTGTHNQPQHF
many	TRBD2	TRBV10-3	TRBJ2-1	TGTGCCACGCTGACTAGCGGGAGTAAAAATGAGCAGTTCTTC	CATLTSGSKNEQFF
once	TRBD1	TRBV7-2	TRBJ2-5	TGTGCCAGCAGCTACGGGACAGGGGAGGAGACCCAGTACTTC	CASSYGTGEETQYF
many	TRBD1	TRBV12-3/TRBV12-4	TRBJ2-7	TGTGCCAGCAGTTGGGACAGGGGCTACGAGCAGTACTTC	CASSWDRGYEQYF
NA	NA	TRBV5-1	TRBJ2-5	TGCGCCAGCAGGCTAGGTTCCGGGATCCCCCAAGAGACCCAGTACTTC	CASRLGSGIPQETQYF
NA	NA	TRBV5-1	TRBJ1-1	TGCGCCAGCAGCTTGGACCAACGGAACACTGAAGCTTTCTTT	CASSLDQRNTEAFF
NA	NA	TRBV27	TRBJ2-2	TGTGCCAGCAACGGATGGGGGTCCGGGGAGCTGTTTTTT	CASNGWGSGELFF
NA	TRBD2	TRBV29-1	TRBJ2-3	TGCAGCGCTCTCACCCCGAGTGGGCTAGCGGGAAGCCATTGGGTGGGAGATACGCAGTATTTT	CSALTPSGLAGSHWVGDTQYF
NA	NA	TRBV5-1	TRBJ1-6	TGCGCCAGCAGCCTGACGACAGCGGGCGACTCACCCCTCCACTTT	CASSLTTAGDSPLHF
few	TRBD1	TRBV29-1	TRBJ1-1	TGCAGCGCCCCACCAGTAACAGGGGGCACTGAAGCTTTCTTT	CSAPPVTGGTEAFF
NA	TRBD2	TRBV2	TRBJ2-2	TGTGCCAGCAGTGGACAGACTAGCGGGGTCGGGGAGCTGTTTTTT	CASSGQTSGVGELFF
NA	TRBD1	TRBV19	TRBJ2-3	TGTGCCAGTAGTATGGGACAGGGCGTCCCCACAGATACGCAGTATTTT	CASSMGQGVPTDTQYF
few	NA	TRBV27	TRBJ1-1	TGTGCCAGCACTGGTCTTCAGGGGCATACTGAAGCTTTCTTT	CASTGLQGHTEAFF